This TCR beta chain was identified during a study of cytomegalovirus exposure and HLA in healthy donors. Study details: The 120 validation repertoires matched the 666 first-cohort repertoires in platform, a later analysis reported.

Study-level results: Some TCR beta chains (164 of them) were listed as cytomegalovirus-associated. In vitro experiments confirmed that three CMV-associated chains were specific for CMV antigens.

V was pared by 6 bases and J by 1 base, with 15 bases between. Germline V gives CDR1 LNHDA, CDR2 SQIVND (reference sequence). The CDR3 runs to 15 residues. The repertoire was sequenced with immunoSEQ multiplex PCR; TCRdb's copy has only in-frame clones and lacks some. Counted here are under 80,000 clones, about 89% occurring once; the ten biggest clones make up 0.95% to 1.5%. Notes on this clone: What it recognizes is unknown.

The donors were members of the validation cohort, which comprised around 110 subjects and was separate from the first cohort of roughly 700 subjects. The rearrangement uses TRBV19 and TRBJ1-1; the D is unclear. This TCR came from a young woman in good health and CMV-seronegative. The sample taken for sequencing was PBMCs. The DNA for the CDR3 is TGTGCCAGTAGGGCGGATGGCAGCTGGAACACTGAAGCTTTCTTT. This gives the protein CASRADGSWNTEAFF.